The following is a TCR beta chain sequence with its context. This sample stems from a study of blood T cell repertoires in COVID-19. Symptom resolution, clearance, or two negative PCRs marked donors in Cohort 3 as recovered. With V trimmed by 3 bases and J by 7 bases, 6 bases remained unmatched. CDR1 is MDHEN and CDR2 is SYDVKM in the germline V gene. The CDR3 runs 15 residues. The method was immunoSEQ multiplex PCR; TCRdb's version includes in-frame clones alone and lacks a portion of them. The table lists about 240,000 clones, roughly 90% of them singletons. The rearrangement uses TRBV28 and TRBJ2-3; 11 bases agree with TRBD1. The sample was PBMCs or T cells enriched from blood (not recorded which). The receptor was derived from a middle-aged man who had recovered from COVID-19. CDR3 protein: CASSLGQGVSNTQYF. In DNA, the CDR3 is TGTGCCAGCAGTTTGGGACAGGGGGTATCGAATACGCAGTATTTT.